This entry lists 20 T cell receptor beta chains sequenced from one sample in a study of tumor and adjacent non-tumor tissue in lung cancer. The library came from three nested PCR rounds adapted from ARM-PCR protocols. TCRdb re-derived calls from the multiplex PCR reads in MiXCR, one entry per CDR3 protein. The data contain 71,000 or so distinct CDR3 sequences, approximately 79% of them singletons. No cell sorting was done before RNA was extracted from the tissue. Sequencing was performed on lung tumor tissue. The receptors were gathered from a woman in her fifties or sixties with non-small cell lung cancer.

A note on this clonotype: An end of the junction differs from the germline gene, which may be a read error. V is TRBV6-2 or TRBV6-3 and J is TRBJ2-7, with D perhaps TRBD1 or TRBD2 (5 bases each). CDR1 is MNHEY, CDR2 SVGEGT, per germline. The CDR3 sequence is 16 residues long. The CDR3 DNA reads TGTGCCAGCAGCTACTCTGCAGGGACGAGCTCCTACGGGCAGTACTTC. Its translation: CASSYSAGTSSYGQYF.

DNA for the CDR3: TGTGGTAGCAGCCTTACAGGGGAGATCAAGTACTTC. Residues: CGSSLTGEIKYF. J is TRBJ2-5 and V is TRBV11-2; 7 bases align to TRBD1. Germline CDR1 SGHAT, CDR2 FQNNGV. The CDR3 has 12 residues.

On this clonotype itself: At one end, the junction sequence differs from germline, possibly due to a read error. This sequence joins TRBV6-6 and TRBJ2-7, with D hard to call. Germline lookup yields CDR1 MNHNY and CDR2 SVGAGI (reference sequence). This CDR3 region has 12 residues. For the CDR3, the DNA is TGTGCCAGCAGATACCGACTTTACGAGAAGTACTTC. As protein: CASRYRLYEKYF.

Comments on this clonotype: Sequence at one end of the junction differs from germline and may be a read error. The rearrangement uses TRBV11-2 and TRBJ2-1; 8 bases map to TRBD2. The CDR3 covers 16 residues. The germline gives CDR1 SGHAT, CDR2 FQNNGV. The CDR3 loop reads CVSSLKTGTSGPEQFF. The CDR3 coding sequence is TGTGTCAGCAGCCTAAAGACCGGTACTAGCGGACCAGAGCAGTTCTTC.

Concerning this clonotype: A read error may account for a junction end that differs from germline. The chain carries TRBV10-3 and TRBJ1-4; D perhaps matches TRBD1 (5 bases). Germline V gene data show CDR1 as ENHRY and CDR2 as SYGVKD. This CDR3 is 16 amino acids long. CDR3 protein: CAIGESKGASSEKLFF. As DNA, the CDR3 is TGTGCCATCGGTGAGTCGAAAGGGGCGAGTAGTGAAAAACTGTTTTTT.

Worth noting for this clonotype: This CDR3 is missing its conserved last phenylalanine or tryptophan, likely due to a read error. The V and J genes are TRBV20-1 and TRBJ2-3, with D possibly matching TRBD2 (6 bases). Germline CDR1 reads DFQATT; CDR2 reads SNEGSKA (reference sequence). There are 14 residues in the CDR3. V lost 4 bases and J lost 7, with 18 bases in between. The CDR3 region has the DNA TGCAGTGCTACCCGACTAGTCCTCTCATATACGCAGTATTTA. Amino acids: CSATRLVLSYTQYL.

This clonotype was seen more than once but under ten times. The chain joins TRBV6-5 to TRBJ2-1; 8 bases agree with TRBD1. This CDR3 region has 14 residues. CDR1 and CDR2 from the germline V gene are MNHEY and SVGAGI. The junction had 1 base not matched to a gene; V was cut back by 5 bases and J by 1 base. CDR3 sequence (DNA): TGTGCCAGCAGTCGACAGGGGTCCTACAATGAGCAGTTCTTC. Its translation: CASSRQGSYNEQFF.

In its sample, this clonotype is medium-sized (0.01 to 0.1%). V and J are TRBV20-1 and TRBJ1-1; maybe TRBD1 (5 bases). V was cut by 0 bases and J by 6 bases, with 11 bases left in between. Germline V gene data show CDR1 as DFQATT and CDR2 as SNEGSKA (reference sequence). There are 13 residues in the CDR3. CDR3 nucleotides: TGCAGTGCTAGAGATTCAGGGACCCCTGAAGCTTTCTTT. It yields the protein CSARDSGTPEAFF.

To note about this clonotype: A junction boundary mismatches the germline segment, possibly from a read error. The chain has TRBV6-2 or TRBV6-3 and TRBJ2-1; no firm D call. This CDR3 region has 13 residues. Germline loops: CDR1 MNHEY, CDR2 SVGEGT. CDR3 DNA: TGTACCAGCAGTAGTAACTCCTACAATGAGCAGTCCTTC. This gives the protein CTSSSNSYNEQSF.

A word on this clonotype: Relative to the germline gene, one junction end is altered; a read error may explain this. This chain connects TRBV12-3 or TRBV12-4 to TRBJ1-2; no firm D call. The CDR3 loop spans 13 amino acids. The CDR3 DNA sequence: TGTGGCAGCAGTTTTCAGCATGCGGCTGGCTACACGTTC. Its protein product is CGSSFQHAAGYTF.

The CDR3 loop is CASTFRGRNTEAFF. The CDR3 DNA is TGTGCCAGCACTTTCCGAGGGCGCAACACTGAAGCTTTCTTT. J is TRBJ1-1 and V is TRBV28; D not certain. V was trimmed by 7 bases and J by 2 bases, leaving 14 bases between them. The CDR3 has 14 amino acids. The germline CDR1 and CDR2 sequences are MDHEN and SYDVKM.

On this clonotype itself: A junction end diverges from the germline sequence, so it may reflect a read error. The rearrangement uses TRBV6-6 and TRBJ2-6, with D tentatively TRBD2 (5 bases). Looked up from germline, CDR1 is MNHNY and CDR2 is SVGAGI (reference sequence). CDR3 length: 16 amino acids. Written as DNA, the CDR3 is TGTGCCAGCATCAAGGAGGCGTACTCTGGGCCCAACGTCCTGACTTTC. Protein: CASIKEAYSGPNVLTF.

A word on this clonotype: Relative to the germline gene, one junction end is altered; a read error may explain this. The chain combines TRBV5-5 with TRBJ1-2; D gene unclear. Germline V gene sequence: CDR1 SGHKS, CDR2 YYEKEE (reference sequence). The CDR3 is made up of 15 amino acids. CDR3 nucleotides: TGTGCCAGCAGCTTGATCGGGTCAGAAAACTATGGCTACGCCTTC. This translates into CASSLIGSENYGYAF.

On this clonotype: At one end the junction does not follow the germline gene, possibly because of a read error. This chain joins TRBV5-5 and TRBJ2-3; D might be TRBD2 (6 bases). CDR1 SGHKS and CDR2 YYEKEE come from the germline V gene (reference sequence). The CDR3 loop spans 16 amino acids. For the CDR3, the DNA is TGTGTCAGCAGGTGGAGTAGCGGAAAAAGCACAGATACGCAGTATTTT. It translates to CVSRWSSGKSTDTQYF.

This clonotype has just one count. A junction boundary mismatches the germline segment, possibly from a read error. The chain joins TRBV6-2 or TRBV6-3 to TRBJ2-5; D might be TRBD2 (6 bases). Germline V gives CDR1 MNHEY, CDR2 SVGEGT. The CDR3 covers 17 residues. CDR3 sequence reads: CASSYSFWDWDQETQYF. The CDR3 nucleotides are TGTGCCAGCAGTTACTCCTTCTGGGACTGGGACCAAGAGACGCAGTACTTC.

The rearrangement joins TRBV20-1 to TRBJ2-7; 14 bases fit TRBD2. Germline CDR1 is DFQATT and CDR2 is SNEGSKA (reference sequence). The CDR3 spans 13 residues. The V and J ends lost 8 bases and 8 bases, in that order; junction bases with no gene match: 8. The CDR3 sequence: CSTPGTSGSKQYF. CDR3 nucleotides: TGCAGTACCCCCGGGACTAGCGGGAGCAAGCAGTACTTC.

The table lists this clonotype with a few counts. The CDR3 loop reads CASSSIGSTGDEQYF. CDR3 sequence (DNA): TGTGCCAGCAGCTCGATAGGGTCGACAGGGGACGAGCAGTACTTC. This chain uses TRBV11-1 with TRBJ2-7; 8 nucleotides line up with TRBD1. This CDR3 has 15 amino acids. The germline CDR1 and CDR2 sequences are SGHAT and FQDESV (reference sequence). The ends lost 4 bases at V and 5 bases at J; junction bases unmatched: 10. Full variable domain (rest looked up from reference TRBV11-1 and TRBJ2-7): EAEVAQSPRYKITEKSQAVAFWCDPISGHATLYWYRQILGQGPELLVQFQDESVVDDSQLPKDRFSAERLKGVDSTLKIQPAELGDSAMYLCASSSIGSTGDEQYFGPGTRLTVT.

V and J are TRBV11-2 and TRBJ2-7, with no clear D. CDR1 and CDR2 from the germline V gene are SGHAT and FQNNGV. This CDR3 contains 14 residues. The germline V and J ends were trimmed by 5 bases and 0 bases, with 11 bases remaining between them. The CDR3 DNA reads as TGTGCCAGCAGCCAGTCGTCAAACTCCTACGAGCAGTACTTC. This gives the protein CASSQSSNSYEQYF.

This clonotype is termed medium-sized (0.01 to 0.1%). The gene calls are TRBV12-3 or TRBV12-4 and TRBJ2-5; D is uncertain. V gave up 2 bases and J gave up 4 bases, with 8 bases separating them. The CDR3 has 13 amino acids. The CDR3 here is CASSLSPGETQYF. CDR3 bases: TGTGCCAGCAGTTTAAGTCCGGGAGAGACCCAGTACTTC.

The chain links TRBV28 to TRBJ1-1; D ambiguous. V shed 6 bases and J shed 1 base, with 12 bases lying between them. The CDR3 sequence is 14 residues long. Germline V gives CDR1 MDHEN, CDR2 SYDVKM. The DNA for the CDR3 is TGTGCCAGCAGCTCACAGACAAAGAACACTGAAGCTTTCTTT. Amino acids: CASSSQTKNTEAFF. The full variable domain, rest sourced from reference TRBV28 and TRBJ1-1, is DVKVTQSSRYLVKRTGEKVFLECVQDMDHENMFWYRQDPGLGLRLIYFSYDVKMKEKGDIPEGYSVSREKKERFSLILESASTNQTSMYLCASSSQTKNTEAFFGQGTRLTVV.